These T cell receptor beta chains were read from a single sample in a study of early stage breast cancer tumors. Assay: immunoSEQ multiplex PCR; the TCRdb copy retains only in-frame clones and omits some. This table has about 69,000 clones, 80% appearing once. Input material: blood. The source of these receptors is a person aged 35 to 50 with breast cancer. Both conserved end residues are part of each CDR3. D genes are given only for firm matches. Size is stated for part of the rows, as once, few or many counts, or as a class when the clone is expanded.

len: 15; v_gene: TRBV6-1; j_gene: TRBJ2-7; d_gene: -; abundance: -; CDR3aa: CASSEHPLIEYEQYF; CDR3nt: TGTGCCAGCAGTGAACACCCGCTTATTGAGTACGAGCAGTACTTC
len: 13; v_gene: TRBV28; j_gene: TRBJ1-1; d_gene: -; abundance: -; CDR3aa: CASSLGENTEAFF; CDR3nt: TGTGCCAGCAGTTTAGGGGAGAACACTGAAGCTTTCTTT
len: 15; v_gene: TRBV28; j_gene: TRBJ1-2; d_gene: TRBD1; abundance: -; CDR3aa: CASSQTGVGYYGYTF; CDR3nt: TGTGCCAGCAGTCAAACAGGGGTAGGGTACTATGGCTACACCTTC
len: 15; v_gene: TRBV11-2; j_gene: TRBJ1-2; d_gene: TRBD1; abundance: -; CDR3aa: CASSLVWDSNYGYTF; CDR3nt: TGTGCCAGCAGCTTAGTGTGGGACAGTAACTATGGCTACACCTTC
len: 19; v_gene: TRBV7-6; j_gene: TRBJ2-7; d_gene: TRBD1; abundance: -; CDR3aa: CASSPYAGTGGFPSYEQYF; CDR3nt: TGTGCCAGCAGCCCGTACGCCGGGACAGGGGGCTTTCCCTCCTACGAGCAGTACTTC
len: 12; v_gene: TRBV5-1; j_gene: TRBJ2-1; d_gene: -; abundance: -; CDR3aa: CASKEGGDEQFF; CDR3nt: TGCGCCAGCAAAGAAGGTGGCGATGAGCAGTTCTTC
len: 14; v_gene: TRBV28; j_gene: TRBJ2-5; d_gene: -; abundance: -; CDR3aa: CASSLLAGVETQYF; CDR3nt: TGTGCCAGCAGTTTGTTAGCCGGGGTGGAGACCCAGTACTTC
len: 15; v_gene: TRBV2; j_gene: TRBJ2-7; d_gene: -; abundance: once; CDR3aa: CASSAIRFRGYEQYF; CDR3nt: TGTGCCAGCAGTGCGATTCGGTTTAGGGGCTACGAGCAGTACTTC
len: 13; v_gene: TRBV30; j_gene: TRBJ1-1; d_gene: -; abundance: few; CDR3aa: CAWRMEGYTEAFF; CDR3nt: TGTGCCTGGAGAATGGAAGGATACACTGAAGCTTTCTTT
len: 14; v_gene: TRBV7-9; j_gene: TRBJ1-1; d_gene: -; abundance: -; CDR3aa: CASSPSQRNTEAFF; CDR3nt: TGTGCCAGCAGCCCAAGTCAGAGGAACACTGAAGCTTTCTTT
len: 14; v_gene: TRBV6-5; j_gene: TRBJ2-4; d_gene: -; abundance: -; CDR3aa: CASSYPGQTNIQYF; CDR3nt: TGTGCCAGCAGTTACCCAGGACAGACAAACATTCAGTACTTC
len: 13; v_gene: TRBV28; j_gene: TRBJ2-1; d_gene: -; abundance: few; CDR3aa: CASSLYLNNEQFF; CDR3nt: TGTGCCAGCAGTTTGTACCTAAACAATGAGCAGTTCTTC
len: 13; v_gene: TRBV10-2; j_gene: TRBJ1-4; d_gene: -; abundance: -; CDR3aa: CASSEQGNEKLFF; CDR3nt: TGCGCCAGCAGTGAACAGGGTAATGAAAAACTGTTTTTT
len: 12; v_gene: TRBV27; j_gene: TRBJ2-7; d_gene: -; abundance: -; CDR3aa: CASSLQGQEQYF; CDR3nt: TGTGCCAGCAGTTTACAGGGGCAGGAGCAGTACTTC
len: 21; v_gene: TRBV7-4; j_gene: TRBJ2-7; d_gene: TRBD1; abundance: once; CDR3aa: CASSWVKRDRGERVWTYEQYF; CDR3nt: TGTGCCAGCAGCTGGGTAAAACGGGACAGGGGCGAACGTGTCTGGACCTACGAGCAGTACTTC
len: 17; v_gene: TRBV5-6; j_gene: TRBJ2-7; d_gene: TRBD1; abundance: -; CDR3aa: CASSLLGQGTFSYEQYF; CDR3nt: TGTGCCAGCAGCTTGTTGGGACAGGGGACTTTCTCCTACGAGCAGTACTTC
len: 14; v_gene: TRBV5-1; j_gene: TRBJ2-3; d_gene: -; abundance: -; CDR3aa: CASSFGRGGDTQYF; CDR3nt: TGCGCCAGCAGCTTCGGTAGGGGCGGTGATACGCAGTATTTT
len: 12; v_gene: TRBV29-1; j_gene: TRBJ2-7; d_gene: -; abundance: -; CDR3aa: CSVVYSTYEQYF; CDR3nt: TGCAGCGTTGTGTACAGCACCTACGAGCAGTACTTC
len: 13; v_gene: TRBV5-4; j_gene: TRBJ2-1; d_gene: TRBD2; abundance: few; CDR3aa: CASSLARGDEQFF; CDR3nt: TGTGCCAGCAGCTTGGCCCGGGGGGATGAGCAGTTCTTC
len: 13; v_gene: TRBV18; j_gene: TRBJ2-7; d_gene: TRBD2; abundance: -; CDR3aa: CASSPTSGYEQYF; CDR3nt: TGTGCCAGCTCACCGACTAGCGGTTACGAGCAGTACTTC
len: 16; v_gene: TRBV30; j_gene: TRBJ2-1; d_gene: TRBD2; abundance: -; CDR3aa: CAWSVRSREGFNEQFF; CDR3nt: TGTGCCTGGAGTGTCCGGAGTCGGGAGGGGTTCAATGAGCAGTTCTTC
len: 13; v_gene: TRBV7-8; j_gene: TRBJ2-7; d_gene: TRBD2; abundance: few; CDR3aa: CASSLVAGGEQYF; CDR3nt: TGTGCCAGCAGCTTAGTAGCGGGGGGCGAGCAGTACTTC
len: 13; v_gene: TRBV29-1; j_gene: TRBJ2-7; d_gene: -; abundance: -; CDR3aa: CSVLQGFGYEQYF; CDR3nt: TGCAGCGTTTTACAGGGTTTTGGGTACGAGCAGTACTTC
len: 16; v_gene: TRBV30; j_gene: TRBJ2-3; d_gene: -; abundance: -; CDR3aa: CAWRSNLARGTDTQYF; CDR3nt: TGTGCCTGGAGGTCTAACCTAGCGCGCGGCACAGATACGCAGTATTTT
len: 14; v_gene: TRBV5-5; j_gene: TRBJ2-3; d_gene: -; abundance: -; CDR3aa: CASSQTGGTDTQYF; CDR3nt: TGTGCCAGCAGCCAGACCGGAGGGACAGATACGCAGTATTTT
len: 14; v_gene: TRBV30; j_gene: TRBJ2-1; d_gene: TRBD2; abundance: -; CDR3aa: CASSPGGSYNEQFF; CDR3nt: TGTGCCTCCTCCCCGGGGGGCTCCTACAATGAGCAGTTCTTC
len: 14; v_gene: TRBV7-3; j_gene: TRBJ2-3; d_gene: TRBD2; abundance: -; CDR3aa: CASSFSGRTDTQYF; CDR3nt: TGTGCCAGCAGCTTTAGCGGGAGGACAGATACGCAGTATTTT
len: 15; v_gene: TRBV7-6; j_gene: TRBJ2-1; d_gene: TRBD2; abundance: once; CDR3aa: CASSRGLAGGNEQFF; CDR3nt: TGTGCCAGCAGCCGAGGACTAGCGGGAGGGAATGAGCAGTTCTTC
len: 20; v_gene: TRBV7-6; j_gene: TRBJ2-5; d_gene: TRBD2; abundance: once; CDR3aa: CASSSTYPYPLAGVQETQYF; CDR3nt: TGTGCCAGCAGCTCAACTTATCCATACCCCCTAGCGGGAGTTCAGGAGACCCAGTACTTC
len: 17; v_gene: TRBV19; j_gene: TRBJ2-5; d_gene: TRBD1; abundance: once; CDR3aa: CASSVDRGLGRQETQYF; CDR3nt: TGTGCCAGTAGTGTGGACAGGGGGCTAGGGAGGCAAGAGACCCAGTACTTC
len: 13; v_gene: TRBV10-1; j_gene: TRBJ1-1; d_gene: -; abundance: few; CDR3aa: CASRLAKNTEAFF; CDR3nt: TGCGCCAGCAGGTTGGCCAAGAACACTGAAGCTTTCTTT